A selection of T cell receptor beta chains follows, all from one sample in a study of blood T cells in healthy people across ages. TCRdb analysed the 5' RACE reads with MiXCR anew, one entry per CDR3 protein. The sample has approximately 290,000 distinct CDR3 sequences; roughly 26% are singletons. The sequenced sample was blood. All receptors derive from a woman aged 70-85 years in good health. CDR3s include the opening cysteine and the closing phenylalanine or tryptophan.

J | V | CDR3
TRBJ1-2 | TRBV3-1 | CASRPGQGGYTF
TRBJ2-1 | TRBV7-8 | CASSLAGTSGRANPRNEQFF
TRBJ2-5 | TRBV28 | CASSPPGPGLGETQYF
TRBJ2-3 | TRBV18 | CASSPNRASTDTQYF
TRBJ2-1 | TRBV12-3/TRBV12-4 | CASRSTNGRASYNEQFF
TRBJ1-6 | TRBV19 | CASSIRRGSPLHF
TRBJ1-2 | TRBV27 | CASSPNRLNYGYTF
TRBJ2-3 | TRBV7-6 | CASSLNYFDTQYF
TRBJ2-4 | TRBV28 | CASSLFVTGNEYF
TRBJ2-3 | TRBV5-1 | CASSLADSTDTQYF
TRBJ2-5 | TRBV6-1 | CASLTIPLETQYF
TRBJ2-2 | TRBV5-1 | CASSLGVTNTGELFF
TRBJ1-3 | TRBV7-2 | CASIPSRLSGNTIYF
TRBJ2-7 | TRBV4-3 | CASSLSGTVYEQYF
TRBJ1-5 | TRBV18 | CASSPGGAKGQPQHF
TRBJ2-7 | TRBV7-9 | CASSLLAETTYEQYF
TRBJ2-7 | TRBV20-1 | CSAAGLAAEQYF
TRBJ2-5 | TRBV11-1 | CASSPAVSGRETQYF
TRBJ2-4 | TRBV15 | CATSREGNIQYF
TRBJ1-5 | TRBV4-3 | CASSQGTVNQPQHF
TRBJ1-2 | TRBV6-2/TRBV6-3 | CASSGTRDSPIGYTF
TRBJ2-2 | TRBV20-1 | CSASLPGGRSGGELFF
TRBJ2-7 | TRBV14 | CASSQGAGAYEQYF
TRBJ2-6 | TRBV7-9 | CASSTDRGLAGANVLTF
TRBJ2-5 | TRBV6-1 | CASSFRQAPETQYF
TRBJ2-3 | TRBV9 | CASSVALASGGHTQYF
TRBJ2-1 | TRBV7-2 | CASSFTASDEQFF
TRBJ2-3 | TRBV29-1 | CSHSGGTDTQYF
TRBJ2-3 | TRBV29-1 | CSAGTPGTDTQYF
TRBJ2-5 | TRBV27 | CASSLVFGDQETQYF
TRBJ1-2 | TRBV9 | CASSAIGTGGYGYTF
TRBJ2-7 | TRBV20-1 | CSTPAGGAYEQYF
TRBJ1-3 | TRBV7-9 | CASSLLPGISTIYF
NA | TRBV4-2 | CASSQPPLRQGGEYEQYF
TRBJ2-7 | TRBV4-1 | CASSQDPVESGEQYF